The T cell receptor (beta chain) described here comes from a study of a mutant IDH1 vaccine in newly diagnosed glioma. Overall study context: The initiation of vaccination occurred 4-6 weeks after radiotherapy alone, or with temozolomide cycles. Patients arrived already treated with radiotherapy, temozolomide, or both, most having had both.

As concerns this clone: Its antigen is not identified.

Time point here: week 5, during vaccination. Each dose delivered 300 ug of mutant IDH1 20-mer peptide subcutaneously with imiquimod. This table comes from immunoSEQ multiplex PCR, and its TCRdb copy is limited to in-frame clones, with some not included. The table lists over 55,000 clones, roughly 82% of them singletons. The length of the CDR3 is 15 residues. Looked up from germline, CDR1 is LNHNV and CDR2 is YYDKDF (reference sequence). The V gene lost 5 bases and the J gene lost 5 bases, with 16 bases spanning the gap. The rearrangement links TRBV15 to TRBJ1-5; D possibly corresponds to TRBD1 (5 bases). The starting material was PBMCs, obtained from a glioma patient whose treatment included an IDH1 peptide vaccine. This clonotype was obtained from a woman under 30 with glioma. Some clones in this sample may be carry-over from other donors' samples. The CDR3, as DNA: TGTGCCACCAGCCACCCGGGGGGTAGGGATCAGCCCCAGCATTTT. Translated, it gives CATSHPGGRDQPQHF.